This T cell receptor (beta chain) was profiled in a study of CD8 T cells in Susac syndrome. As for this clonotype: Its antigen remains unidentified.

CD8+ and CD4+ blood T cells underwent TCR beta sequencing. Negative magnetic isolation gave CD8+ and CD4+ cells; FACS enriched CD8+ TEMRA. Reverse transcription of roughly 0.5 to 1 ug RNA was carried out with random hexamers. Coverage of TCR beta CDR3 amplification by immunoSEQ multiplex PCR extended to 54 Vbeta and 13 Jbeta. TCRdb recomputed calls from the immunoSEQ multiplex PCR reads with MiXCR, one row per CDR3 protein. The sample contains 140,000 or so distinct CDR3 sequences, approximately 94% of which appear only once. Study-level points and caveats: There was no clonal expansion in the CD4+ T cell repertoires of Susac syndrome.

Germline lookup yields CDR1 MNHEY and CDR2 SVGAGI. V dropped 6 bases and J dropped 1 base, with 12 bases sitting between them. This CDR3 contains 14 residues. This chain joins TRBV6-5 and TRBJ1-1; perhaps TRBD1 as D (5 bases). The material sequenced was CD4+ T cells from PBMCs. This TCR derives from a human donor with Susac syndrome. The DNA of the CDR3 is TGTGCCAGCAGCAAAGACAGCCCGAACACTGAAGCTTTCTTT. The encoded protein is CASSKDSPNTEAFF.